One T cell receptor (beta chain) is described in this entry. It lacks a known antigen. Within one base of it there is no much larger clone, and no base qualities were kept. The study tested focal radiation therapy combined with CTLA-4 blockade (ipilimumab) in patients with chemo-refractory metastatic non-small-cell lung cancer. The data stem from a study of radiotherapy plus CTLA-4 blockade in lung cancer (dated by TCRdb to the late 2010s). Regarding the research as a whole: Objective responses were observed in about 17% of enrolled patients, and disease control was achieved in 31%. The investigation overall reported the following: TCR clones derived from tumors expanded in peripheral blood after treatment with radiotherapy and ipilimumab. The strongest predictors of response were reported to be early dynamic shifts in blood T cell clones along with a rise in serum interferon-beta following radiation.

Libraries were made using the immunoSEQ multiplex PCR assay. TCRdb's version of the immuneACCESS table is confined to in-frame rearrangements and falls short of the full clone set. An unresolved V gene accounts for under half of the shortfall where checked; the remainder is of unknown origin. For this sample there are about 45,000 clones; 73% appear just once. The ten largest clonotypes hold 3.5% of the sample. At the junction V is shortened by 0 bases and J by 6 bases; bases outside the gene matches: 10. For CDR1 and CDR2, the germline V gene (reference sequence) lists GTSNPN and SVGIG. Including the terminal cysteine and phenylalanine, the CDR3 comprises 16 residues. CDR3 DNA is the only sequence kept; it has 48 bases, read in frame from the first base.

This clonotype originated in a human donor with non-small cell lung cancer who had a complete response to radiotherapy plus ipilimumab. The V gene is TRBV30 and the J gene is TRBJ2-1; 8 bases in the junction line up with TRBD1. Material: peripheral blood, obtained from a patient treated with radiotherapy plus ipilimumab. The CDR3 here reads CAWSVQRTGMGNEQFF. The DNA sequence is given as TGTGCCTGGAGTGTACAAAGGACAGGGATGGGCAATGAGCAGTTCTTC.